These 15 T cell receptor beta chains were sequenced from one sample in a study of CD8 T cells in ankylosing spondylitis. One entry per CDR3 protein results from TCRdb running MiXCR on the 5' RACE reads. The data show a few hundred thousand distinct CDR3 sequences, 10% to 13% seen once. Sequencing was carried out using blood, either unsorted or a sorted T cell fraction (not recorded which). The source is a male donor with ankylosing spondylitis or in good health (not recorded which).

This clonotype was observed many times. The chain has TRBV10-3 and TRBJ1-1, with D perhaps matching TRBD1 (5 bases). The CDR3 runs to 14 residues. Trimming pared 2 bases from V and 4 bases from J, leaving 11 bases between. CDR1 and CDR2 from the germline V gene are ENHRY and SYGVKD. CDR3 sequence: CAISEEGTITEAFF. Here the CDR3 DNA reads TGTGCCATCAGTGAGGAGGGGACTATCACTGAAGCTTTCTTT.

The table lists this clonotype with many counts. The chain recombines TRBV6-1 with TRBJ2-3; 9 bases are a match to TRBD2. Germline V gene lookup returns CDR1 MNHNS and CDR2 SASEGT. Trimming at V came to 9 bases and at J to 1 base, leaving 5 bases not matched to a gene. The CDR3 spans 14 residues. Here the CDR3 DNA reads TGTGCCAGTAGGCGGGGGGGCCGCACAGATACGCAGTATTTT. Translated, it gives CASRRGGRTDTQYF.

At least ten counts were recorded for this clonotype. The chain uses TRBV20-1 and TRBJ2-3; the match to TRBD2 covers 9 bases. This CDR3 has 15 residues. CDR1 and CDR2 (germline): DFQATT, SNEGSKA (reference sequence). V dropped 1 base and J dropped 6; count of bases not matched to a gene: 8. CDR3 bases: TGCAGTGCTAGAGGCGCGGGGGGGCTCGGGGATACGCAGTATTTT. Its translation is CSARGAGGLGDTQYF.

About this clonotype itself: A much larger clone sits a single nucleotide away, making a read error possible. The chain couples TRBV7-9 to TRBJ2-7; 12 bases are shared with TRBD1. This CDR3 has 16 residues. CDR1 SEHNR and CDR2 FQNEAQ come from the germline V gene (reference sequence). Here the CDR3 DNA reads TGTCCCAGCAGCTGGGATCTGGGACAGGGGGCTTACGAGCAGTACTTC. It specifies CPSSWDLGQGAYEQYF. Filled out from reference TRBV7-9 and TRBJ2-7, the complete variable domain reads DTGVSQNPRHKITKRGQNVTFRCDPISEHNRLYWYRQTLGQGPEFLTYFQNEAQLEKSRLLSDRFSAERPKGSFSTLEIQRTEQGDSAMYLCPSSWDLGQGAYEQYFGPGTRLTVT.

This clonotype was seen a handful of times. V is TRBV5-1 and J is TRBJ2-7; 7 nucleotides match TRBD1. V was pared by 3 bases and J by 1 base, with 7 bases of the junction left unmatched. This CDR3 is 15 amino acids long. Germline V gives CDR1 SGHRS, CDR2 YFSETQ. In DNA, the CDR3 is TGCGCCAGCAGCTCACTAACAGGGGCTTCCTACGAGCAGTACTTC. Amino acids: CASSSLTGASYEQYF.

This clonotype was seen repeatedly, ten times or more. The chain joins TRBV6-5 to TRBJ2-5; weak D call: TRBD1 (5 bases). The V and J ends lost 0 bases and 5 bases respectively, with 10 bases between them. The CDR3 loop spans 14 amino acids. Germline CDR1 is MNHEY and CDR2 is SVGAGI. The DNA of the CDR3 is TGTGCCAGCAGTTACTCGTGGGGCGCGGAGACCCAGTACTTC. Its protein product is CASSYSWGAETQYF.

Here the CDR3 reads CVRDRYSNEQFF. The CDR3 nucleotides are TGTGTCAGGGACAGATACAGCAATGAGCAGTTCTTC. The V gene is TRBV21-1, the J gene TRBJ2-1; the DNA was not compared with TRBD1, the D call given in the table. TRBV21-1 is given as a pseudogene. The CDR3 consists of 12 residues.

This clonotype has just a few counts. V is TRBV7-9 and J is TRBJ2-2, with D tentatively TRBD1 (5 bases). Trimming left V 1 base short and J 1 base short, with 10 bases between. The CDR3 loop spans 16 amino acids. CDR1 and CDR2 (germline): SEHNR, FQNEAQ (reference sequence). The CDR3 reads CASSLGTSKNTGELFF. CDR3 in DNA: TGTGCCAGCAGCTTAGGGACATCGAAGAACACCGGGGAGCTGTTTTTT.

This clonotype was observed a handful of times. The CDR3 region is CASSPDTIGEAFF. The DNA for the CDR3 is TGCGCCAGCAGCCCGGACACGATCGGGGAAGCTTTCTTT. The rearrangement links TRBV5-1 to TRBJ1-1, with D tentatively TRBD1 (5 bases). The V gene's germline CDR1 is SGHRS and CDR2 YFSETQ. There are 13 residues in the CDR3. Trimming removed 4 bases at V and 8 bases at J, with 15 bases between.

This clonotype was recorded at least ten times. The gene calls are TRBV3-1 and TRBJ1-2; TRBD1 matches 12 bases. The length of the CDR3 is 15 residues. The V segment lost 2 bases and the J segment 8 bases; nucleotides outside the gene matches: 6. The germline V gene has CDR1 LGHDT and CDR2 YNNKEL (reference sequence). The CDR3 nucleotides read TGTGCCAGCAGCCAACCGGGACAGGGGGCTTTAGGCTACACCTTC. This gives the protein CASSQPGQGALGYTF.

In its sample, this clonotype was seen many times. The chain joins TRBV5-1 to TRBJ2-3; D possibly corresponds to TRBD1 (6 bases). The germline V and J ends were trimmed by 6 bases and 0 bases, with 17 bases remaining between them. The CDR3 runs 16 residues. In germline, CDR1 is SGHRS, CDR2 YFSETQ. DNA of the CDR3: TGCGCCAGCATCCGGGACACCGGCTTCAGCACAGATACGCAGTATTTT. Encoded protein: CASIRDTGFSTDTQYF. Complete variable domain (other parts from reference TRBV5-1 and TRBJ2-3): KAGVTQTPRYLIKTRGQQVTLSCSPISGHRSVSWYQQTPGQGLQFLFEYFSETQRNKGNFPGRFSGRQFSNSRSEMNVSTLELGDSALYLCASIRDTGFSTDTQYFGPGTRLTVL.

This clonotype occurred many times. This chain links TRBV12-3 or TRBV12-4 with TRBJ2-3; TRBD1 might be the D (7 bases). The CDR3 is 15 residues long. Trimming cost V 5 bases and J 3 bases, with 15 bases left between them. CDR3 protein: CASSPLTGRTDTQYF. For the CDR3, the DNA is TGTGCCAGCAGTCCTCTGACAGGGAGGACAGATACGCAGTATTTT.

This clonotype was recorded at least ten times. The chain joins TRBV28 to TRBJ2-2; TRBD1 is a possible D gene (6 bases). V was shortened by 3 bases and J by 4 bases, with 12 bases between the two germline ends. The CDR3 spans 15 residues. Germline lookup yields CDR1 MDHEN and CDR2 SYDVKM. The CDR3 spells CASSLPQGGTGELFF. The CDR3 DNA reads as TGTGCCAGCAGTTTGCCACAGGGCGGCACCGGGGAGCTGTTTTTT.

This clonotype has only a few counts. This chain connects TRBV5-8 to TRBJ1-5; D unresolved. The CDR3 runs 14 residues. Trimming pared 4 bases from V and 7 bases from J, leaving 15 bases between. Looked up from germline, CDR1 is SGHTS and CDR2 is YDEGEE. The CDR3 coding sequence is TGTGCCAGCAGCAAAGGGCGAATCGTCCAGCCCCAGCATTTT. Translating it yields CASSKGRIVQPQHF.

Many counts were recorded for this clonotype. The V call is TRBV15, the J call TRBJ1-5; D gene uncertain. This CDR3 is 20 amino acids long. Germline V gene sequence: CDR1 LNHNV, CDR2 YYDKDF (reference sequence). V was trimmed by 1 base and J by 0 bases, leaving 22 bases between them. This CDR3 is CATSRGHLRDTVNSNQPQHF. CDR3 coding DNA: TGTGCCACCAGCAGAGGCCATTTACGAGACACAGTCAATAGCAATCAGCCCCAGCATTTT.